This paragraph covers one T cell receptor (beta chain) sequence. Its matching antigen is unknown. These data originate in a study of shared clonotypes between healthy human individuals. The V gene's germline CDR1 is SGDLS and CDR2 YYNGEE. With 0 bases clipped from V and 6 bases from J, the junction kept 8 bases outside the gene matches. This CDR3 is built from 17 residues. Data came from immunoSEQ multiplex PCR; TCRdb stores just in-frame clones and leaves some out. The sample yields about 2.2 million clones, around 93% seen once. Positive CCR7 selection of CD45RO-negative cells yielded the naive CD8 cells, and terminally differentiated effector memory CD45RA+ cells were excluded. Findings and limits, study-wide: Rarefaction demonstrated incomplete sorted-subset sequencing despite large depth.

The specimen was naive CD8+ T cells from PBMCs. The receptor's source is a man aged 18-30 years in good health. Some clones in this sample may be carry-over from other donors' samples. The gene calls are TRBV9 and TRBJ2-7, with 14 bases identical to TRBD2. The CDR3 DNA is TGTGCCAGCAGCGTAGGATCCCAGGGACTAGCGGGAGCCGAGCAGTACTTC. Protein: CASSVGSQGLAGAEQYF.